This T cell receptor beta chain came from a study of T cell responses to AZD1222 COVID-19 vaccine. The study's findings and limits: Within unmutated variant regions lay the reported targets of nearly half of spike-specific TCRs. Along spike, vaccine-associated CD4 TCRs were found throughout, with dominance at 160-218 and 743-854. White British ancestry dominated among donors, who included more females, and clonal diversity was possibly underestimated.

Concerning this clone itself: Its antigen is still unknown.

The CDR3 is 13 residues long. The V end lost 3 bases, the J end lost 3 bases, and 8 bases lay between the germline ends. Germline V gives CDR1 LNHDA, CDR2 SQIVND (reference sequence). Method: immunoSEQ multiplex PCR; TCRdb's copy keeps in-frame clones and lacks some. The profile shows about 160,000 clones, around nine tenths of them singletons. Both about-4-week and about-12-week second-dose recipients were combined. Sequencing used peripheral blood, obtained 28 days after the second AZD1222 dose. The chain joins TRBV19 to TRBJ1-1; D uncertain. The TCR originated in an adult who received the AZD1222 COVID-19 vaccine. The CDR3 DNA reads as TGTGCCAGTAGTATCCGGGGTGACACTGAAGCTTTCTTT. Amino acids: CASSIRGDTEAFF.